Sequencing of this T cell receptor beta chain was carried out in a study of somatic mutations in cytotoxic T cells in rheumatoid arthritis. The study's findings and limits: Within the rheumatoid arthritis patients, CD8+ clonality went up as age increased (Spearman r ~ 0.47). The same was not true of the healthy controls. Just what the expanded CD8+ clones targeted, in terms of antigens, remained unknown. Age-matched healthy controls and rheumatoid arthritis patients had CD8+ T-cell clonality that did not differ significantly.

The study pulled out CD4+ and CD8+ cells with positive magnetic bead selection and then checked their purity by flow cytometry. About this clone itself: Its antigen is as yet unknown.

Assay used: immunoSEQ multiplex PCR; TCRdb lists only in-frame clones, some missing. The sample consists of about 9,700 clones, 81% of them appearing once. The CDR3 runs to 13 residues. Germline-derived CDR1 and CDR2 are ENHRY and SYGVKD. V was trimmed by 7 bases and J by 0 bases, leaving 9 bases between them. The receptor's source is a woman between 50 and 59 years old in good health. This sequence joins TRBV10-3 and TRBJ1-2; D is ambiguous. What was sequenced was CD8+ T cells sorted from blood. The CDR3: CAIMSDSNYGYTF. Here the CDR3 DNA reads TGTGCCATCATGTCTGACTCTAACTATGGCTACACCTTC.